Listed below are T cell receptor beta chains from one sample, sequenced in a study of T cells in localized non-small cell lung cancer. Using immunoSEQ multiplex PCR, the repertoire was profiled, and TCRdb retains in-frame clones only, with some absent. Here the sample spans about 78,000 clones, 84% being singletons. Sequences were derived from peripheral blood, sampled before any cancer treatment. The receptors were sampled from a man between 40 and 70 years old with stage I lung adenocarcinoma. The CDR3 runs from the conserved cysteine through the conserved F or W. Only some rows state a clone size, as once, few, many or a class for expanded clones.

>TRBV28|TRBJ1-5|-
CASRRQVGNQPQHF
>TRBV6-5|TRBJ1-2|-
CASSYSQNNYGYTF
>TRBV4-1|TRBJ2-7|-
CASSLADSFSYEQYF
>TRBV7-9|TRBJ2-2|-
CASSWPLGENTGELFF
>TRBV7-9|TRBJ2-5|-
CASSPSLQETQYF
>TRBV6-1|TRBJ2-1|once
CASSHRSGTDEQFF
>TRBV15|TRBJ2-5|-
CATSKGRGSGQETQYF
>TRBV6-5|TRBJ1-6|-
CASRKGTGGRTPLHF
>TRBV6-5|TRBJ1-1|few
CASSWRDGTEAFF
>TRBV5-4|TRBJ2-1|-
CASSLAVAVYNEQFF
>TRBV11-2|TRBJ2-2|-
CASSLGGTSAGELFF
>TRBV7-3|TRBJ2-5|-
CASSLKSLRGGSETQYF
>TRBV19|TRBJ1-2|-
CASSINSYGYTF
>TRBV5-4|TRBJ2-5|-
CASSPSRGRLGETQYF
>TRBV30|TRBJ2-1|-
CAWSVRRLAGGNNEQFF
>TRBV27|TRBJ2-3|-
CASSSSGTDTQYF